This T cell receptor (beta chain) was captured by sequencing in a study of blood T cell repertoires in COVID-19. Study background: Spain, Italy and the United States supplied samples that represented acute and convalescent COVID-19.

The count of this clone is one. V was shortened by 3 bases and J by 8 bases, with 13 bases between the two germline ends. From germline, CDR1 is MNHEY and CDR2 SMNVEV (reference sequence). The CDR3 spans 13 residues. Per the original data handling: Cell counts per sample came from amplifying reference gene primers. TCRdb's copy holds only in-frame clones and misses some; the assay was immunoSEQ multiplex PCR. Clone size and V and J calls were adopted from that table, with D and trimming inferred from the DNA. The repertoire consists of 150,000 to 180,000 clones, with approximately 83% occurring once and the leading ten covering around an eighth.

The clonotype was recovered from a woman between 55 and 75 years old with COVID-19, enrolled during active disease. The chain links TRBV27 to TRBJ1-1, with D possibly matching TRBD1 (5 bases). Sequencing was done on a sample of peripheral blood. The CDR3 loop reads CASSFGRGEEAFF. The CDR3 bases are TGTGCCAGCAGTTTTGGGCGGGGGGAGGAAGCTTTCTTT.